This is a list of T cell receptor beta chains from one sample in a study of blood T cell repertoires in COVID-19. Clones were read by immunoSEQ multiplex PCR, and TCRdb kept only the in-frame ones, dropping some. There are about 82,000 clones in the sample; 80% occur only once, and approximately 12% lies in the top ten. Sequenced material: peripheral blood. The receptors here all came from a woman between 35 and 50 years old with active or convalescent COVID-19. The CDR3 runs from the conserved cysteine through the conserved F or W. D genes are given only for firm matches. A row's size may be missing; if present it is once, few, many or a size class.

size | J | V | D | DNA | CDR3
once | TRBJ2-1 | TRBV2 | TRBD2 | TGTGCCAGCAGTGAATTCGGGACTAGCGGGTTCAGCTCCTACAATGAGCAGTTCTTC | CASSEFGTSGFSSYNEQFF
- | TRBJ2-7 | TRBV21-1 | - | TGTGCCAGCAGCATTCAAAGATCCTCAGCGGGAGTCCCTTACGAGCAGTACTTC | CASSIQRSSAGVPYEQYF
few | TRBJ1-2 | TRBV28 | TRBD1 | TGTGCCACCACCCCCTCGGGACAGAGAATTAACTATGGCTACACCTTC | CATTPSGQRINYGYTF
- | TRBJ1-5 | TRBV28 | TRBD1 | TGTGCCAGCACGGGACAGAGTAGCAATCAGCCCCAGCATTTT | CASTGQSSNQPQHF
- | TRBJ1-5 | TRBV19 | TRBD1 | TGTGCCAGTAGTATCACAGGGGGCAATCAGCCCCAGCATTTT | CASSITGGNQPQHF
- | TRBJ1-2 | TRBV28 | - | TGTGCCAGCAGTTTTGGTACAGGGCCCTATGGCTACACCTTC | CASSFGTGPYGYTF
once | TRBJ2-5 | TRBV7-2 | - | TGTGCCAGCAGCTTAGTGGGGGGGCGAGAGACCCAGTACTTC | CASSLVGGRETQYF
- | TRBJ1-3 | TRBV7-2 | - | TGTGCCAGCAGCCCTACCACAGGGAGCAGCTCTGGAAACACCATATATTTT | CASSPTTGSSSGNTIYF
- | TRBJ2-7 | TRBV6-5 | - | TGTGCCAGCTCGTTTAGCGGTAGCTCCTACGAGCAGTACTTC | CASSFSGSSYEQYF
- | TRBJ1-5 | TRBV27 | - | TGTGCCAGCAGTTTAGCTCCAACAGGGAACAATCAGCCCCAGCATTTT | CASSLAPTGNNQPQHF
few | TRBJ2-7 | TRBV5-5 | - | TGTGCCAGCAGCTTGGAATGGGGGGACGAGCAGTACTTC | CASSLEWGDEQYF
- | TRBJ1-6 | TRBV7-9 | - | TGTGCCAGCAGCTCCAGGGAGGATTCACCCCTCCACTTT | CASSSREDSPLHF
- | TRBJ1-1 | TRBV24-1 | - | TGTGCCACGAGCGGAACCGGGAATGAAGCTTTCTTT | CATSGTGNEAFF
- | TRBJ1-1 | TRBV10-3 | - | TGTGCCGCCACAGGTCCTTTGAACACTGAAGCTTTCTTT | CAATGPLNTEAFF
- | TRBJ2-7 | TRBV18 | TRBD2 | TGTGCCAGCTCATCCCAGCGGGATATCGCCTACGAGCAGTACTTC | CASSSQRDIAYEQYF
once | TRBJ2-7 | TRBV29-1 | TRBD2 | TGCAGCGTTGGACGACTAGCGGGGGCGTACGAGCAGTACTTC | CSVGRLAGAYEQYF
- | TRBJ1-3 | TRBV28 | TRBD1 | TGTGCCAGCAGTTCAGGATCGACAGGGACTGGAAACACCATATATTTT | CASSSGSTGTGNTIYF
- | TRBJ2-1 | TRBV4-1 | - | TGCGCCAGCAGCCAGGCCCGATTCAACAATGAGCAGTTCTTC | CASSQARFNNEQFF
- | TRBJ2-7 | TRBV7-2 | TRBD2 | TGTGCCAGCAGCTTATTGGTACTAGCGGGAGTAACTTCCATCTACGAGCAGTACTTC | CASSLLVLAGVTSIYEQYF
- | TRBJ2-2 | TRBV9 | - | TGTGCCAGCAGCCATCGGTCCGGGACACCTAACACCGGGGAGCTGTTTTTT | CASSHRSGTPNTGELFF
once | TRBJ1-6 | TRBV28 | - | TGTGCCAGCAGTACCGGGACAAATAATTCACCCCTCCACTTT | CASSTGTNNSPLHF
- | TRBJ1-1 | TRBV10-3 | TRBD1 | TGTGCCATCAGTGGGACAGGGGGTAGGACTGAAGCTTTCTTT | CAISGTGGRTEAFF
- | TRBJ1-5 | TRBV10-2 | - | TGCGCCACCTCCCGCGCCTTTAATCGGCCCCAGCATTTT | CATSRAFNRPQHF
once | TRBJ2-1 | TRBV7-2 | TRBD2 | TGTGCCAGCAGCCAACTAGCGGGATACAATGAGCAGTTCTTC | CASSQLAGYNEQFF
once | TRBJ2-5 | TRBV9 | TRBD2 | TGTGCCAGCAGCTCACGACTAGCGGGGGGGCACGAGACCCAGTACTTC | CASSSRLAGGHETQYF